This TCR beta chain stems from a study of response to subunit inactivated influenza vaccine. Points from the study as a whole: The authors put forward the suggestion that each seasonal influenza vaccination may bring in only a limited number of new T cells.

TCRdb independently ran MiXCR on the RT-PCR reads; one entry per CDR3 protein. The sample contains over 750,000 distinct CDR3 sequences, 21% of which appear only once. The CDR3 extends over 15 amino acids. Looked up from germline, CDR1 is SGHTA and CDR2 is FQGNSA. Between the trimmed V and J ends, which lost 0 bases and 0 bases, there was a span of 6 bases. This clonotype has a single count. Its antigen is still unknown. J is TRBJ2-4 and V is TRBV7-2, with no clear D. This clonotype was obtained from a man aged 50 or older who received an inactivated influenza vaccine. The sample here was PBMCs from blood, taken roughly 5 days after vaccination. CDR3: CASSLALLAKNIQYF. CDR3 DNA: TGTGCCAGCAGCTTAGCCTTGCTAGCCAAAAACATTCAGTACTTC.